The clone carrying this TCR beta chain has just a few counts. Deletions cut 6 bases from V and 8 bases from J, with 17 bases between. The germline gives CDR1 SGHAT, CDR2 FQNNGV. The CDR3 totals 14 residues. The data derive from a study of identical twins. From the 5' RACE reads, TCRdb called clonotypes with MiXCR, one entry per CDR3 protein. Found here are 700,000 or so distinct CDR3 sequences, less than 10% of them singletons; the top ten hold roughly 0.97%. Another study also made use of these data, one on yellow fever vaccine responses in identical twins.

The receptor was isolated from a woman aged 18-35 years in good health. This sequence joins TRBV11-2 and TRBJ2-1, with D possibly called TRBD1 or TRBD2 (5 bases each). The sequenced material came from PBMCs. CDR3 sequence reads: CASRELGEIDEQFF. CDR3 DNA: TGTGCCAGCAGGGAACTAGGGGAGATCGATGAGCAGTTCTTC.